These T cell receptor beta chains were read from a single sample in a study of CD8 T cells in Susac syndrome. TCRdb re-called the immunoSEQ multiplex PCR reads with MiXCR, one entry per CDR3 protein. The top ten clones hold approximately 0.12% of a sample with about 120,000 distinct CDR3 sequences, 85% to 95% of them seen once. The specimen sequenced was CD8+ T cells from PBMCs. All receptors come from a human donor in good health. CDR3s include the opening cysteine and the closing phenylalanine or tryptophan.

v_gene,j_gene,CDR3aa
TRBV2,TRBJ2-7,CASSDSVKAYEQYF
TRBV7-8,TRBJ2-7,CASSLEISYEQYF
TRBV27,TRBJ2-1,CASSFVASGGLHNEQFF
TRBV6-1,TRBJ1-1,CASSEVGGSRTEAFF
TRBV7-2,TRBJ2-1,CASQDRASYNEQFF
TRBV6-1,TRBJ1-1,CASSQGSTEAFF
TRBV18,TRBJ1-1,CASSPGRGRVNTEAFF
TRBV6-2/TRBV6-3,TRBJ1-1,CASTRRNLDTEAFF
TRBV13,TRBJ1-5,CASSLDRGRNQPQHF
TRBV2,TRBJ2-1,CASSGGQGIYNEQFF
TRBV12-3/TRBV12-4,TRBJ1-1,CASSLEQSAEAFF
TRBV12-3/TRBV12-4,TRBJ2-7,CASSHGGGLTYEQYF
TRBV14,TRBJ2-7,CASSVRTGRGEQYF
TRBV5-1,TRBJ2-1,CASSLGRNNEQFF
TRBV2,TRBJ1-4,CASTLGRDSNEKLFF
TRBV19,TRBJ1-3,CASSWLRGGNTIYF
TRBV7-3,TRBJ1-5,CASSLSSDHPQPQHF
TRBV12-3/TRBV12-4,TRBJ2-2,CATNRDSTGELFF
TRBV14,TRBJ2-3,CASSQVGQASTDTQYF
TRBV7-2,TRBJ1-5,CASSLDSGQRNQPQHF
TRBV28,TRBJ1-2,CASSSMDYGYTF
TRBV29-1,TRBJ1-2,CSVAPRGGYGYTF
TRBV4-1,TRBJ2-2,CASSHLGVSNTGELFF
TRBV12-3/TRBV12-4,TRBJ2-7,CASRGTRREQYF
TRBV20-1,TRBJ2-3,CSASGGAKDTQYF
TRBV29-1,TRBJ2-7,CSVGQGTYEQYF
TRBV7-9,TRBJ2-7,CASSFARLGLYEQYF
TRBV6-7,TRBJ1-3,CASSQKNRTDPDGNTIYF
TRBV20-1,TRBJ1-1,CSARVPGGGANTEAFF
TRBV29-1,TRBJ2-1,CSVFDNEQFF
TRBV4-1,TRBJ2-1,CASSQDPWTSGAAAYNEQFF
TRBV29-1,TRBJ1-4,CSVESGANEKLFF
TRBV6-2/TRBV6-3,TRBJ1-5,CASSYVGSNQPQHF
TRBV12-3/TRBV12-4,TRBJ1-1,CASSFGTGGTAFF
TRBV6-1,TRBJ1-6,CASNAARPGTVNSPLHF
TRBV20-1,TRBJ1-1,CSASGGRNTEAFF
TRBV20-1,TRBJ2-3,CSARNLDTQYF
TRBV11-2,TRBJ1-1,CASSLLTGTGYGSVPTEAFF
TRBV9,TRBJ2-1,CASSVGGINNEQFF
TRBV12-3/TRBV12-4,TRBJ1-1,CASRIGGWGYTEAFF
TRBV7-8,TRBJ2-2,CASRRRENTGELFF
TRBV18,TRBJ2-5,CASSPLFREHQETQYF
TRBV19,TRBJ1-5,CASNRGYSNQPQHF
TRBV11-2,TRBJ2-3,CASSLYWSSTDTQYF
TRBV12-3/TRBV12-4,TRBJ2-7,CASSFGQVYEQYF
TRBV6-2/TRBV6-3,TRBJ2-7,CASTPGGLAGTYEQYF
TRBV20-1,TRBJ1-6,CSARDRARSSYNSPLHF
TRBV7-9,TRBJ1-5,CASSPLPNSGNQPQHF
TRBV19,TRBJ2-3,CASKREWEDTQYF
TRBV7-2,TRBJ2-2,CASSTGPGLYDGELFF
TRBV19,TRBJ1-1,CASTPKDRARNTEAFF
TRBV29-1,TRBJ2-1,CSVEMRVRESVYNEQFF